This T cell receptor beta chain was found in a study of cytomegalovirus exposure and HLA in healthy donors. Notes on the study in general: Some V segments, TRBV6-2 and TRBV6-3 among them, were indistinguishable and were therefore excluded. Productive status was seen about 87% or about 30% of the time for most TCR beta V segments in an earlier analysis. Later analysis suggested links between common viral pathogens and several top significant clusters.

Primers included in the PCR were 60 Vbeta and 13 Jbeta primers. Method: immunoSEQ multiplex PCR; TCRdb's copy keeps in-frame clones and lacks some. This table has about 160,000 clones, 71% appearing once. In regard to this clone: The antigen remains undetermined.

With 6 bases clipped from V and 6 bases from J, the junction kept 4 bases outside the gene matches. CDR1 is SQVTM, CDR2 ANQGSEA, per germline. This CDR3 is 12 amino acids long. This TCR came from a woman in her twenties or thirties in good health and CMV-seronegative. The chain employs TRBV29-1 and TRBJ1-5, with 8 positions matching TRBD1. Input material: PBMCs. CDR3 sequence reads: CSVGQGSQPQHF. Here the CDR3 DNA reads TGCAGCGTCGGACAGGGCAGTCAGCCCCAGCATTTT.